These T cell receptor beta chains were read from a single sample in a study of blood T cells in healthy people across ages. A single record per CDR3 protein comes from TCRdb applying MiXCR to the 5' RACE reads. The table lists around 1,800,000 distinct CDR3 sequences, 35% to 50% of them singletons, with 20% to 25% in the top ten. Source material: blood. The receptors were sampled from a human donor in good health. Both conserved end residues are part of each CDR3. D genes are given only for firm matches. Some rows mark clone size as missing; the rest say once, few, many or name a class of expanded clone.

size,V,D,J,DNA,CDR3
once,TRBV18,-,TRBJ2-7,TGTGCCAGCTCACCATCCCTAGCTAGTTTCTACGAGCAGTACTTC,CASSPSLASFYEQYF
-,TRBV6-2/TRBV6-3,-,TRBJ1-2,TGTGCCAGCAGTCAGGGAGACCTGAGCGGCTATGGCTACACCTTC,CASSQGDLSGYGYTF
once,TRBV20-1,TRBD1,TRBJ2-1,TGCAGTGCTCAGGACAGGGGGTTTAACAATGTGCAGTTCTTC,CSAQDRGFNNVQFF
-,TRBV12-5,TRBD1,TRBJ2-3,TGTGCTAGTGGTTTTTCCCTGGGGACAGCTAGCACAGATACGCAGTATTTT,CASGFSLGTASTDTQYF
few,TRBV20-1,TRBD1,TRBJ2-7,TGCAGTGCTAGGGGCGGGGCACAGGGGGCCCACGAGCAGTACTTC,CSARGGAQGAHEQYF
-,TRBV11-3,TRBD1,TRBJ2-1,TGTGCCAGCAGCTTACAGGGGGCCGTAGAGCAGTTCTTC,CASSLQGAVEQFF
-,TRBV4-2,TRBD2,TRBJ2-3,TGTGCCAGCAGCCAAGGAGGCCCTACTCGGGGCGGGGGAGTCACAGATACGCAGTATTTT,CASSQGGPTRGGGVTDTQYF
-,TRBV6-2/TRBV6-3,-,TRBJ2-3,TGTGCCAGCGGGGACGACCTAGATACGCAGTATTTT,CASGDDLDTQYF
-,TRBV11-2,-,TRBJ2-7,TGTGCCAGCACCCAACGGCCAGGGGTTTCCTACGAGCAGTACTTC,CASTQRPGVSYEQYF
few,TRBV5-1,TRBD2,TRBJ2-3,TGCGCCAGCCTTAGCGGGGGGGAGTGGAATACGCAGTATTTT,CASLSGGEWNTQYF
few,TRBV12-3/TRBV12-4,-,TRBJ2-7,TGTGCCAGCGAAGCGGGCAGTTACGAGCAGTACTTC,CASEAGSYEQYF
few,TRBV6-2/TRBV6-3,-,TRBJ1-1,TGTGCCAGCAGAACACAGTTCCCCGGGAGAGAGGCTGAAGCTTTCTTT,CASRTQFPGREAEAFF
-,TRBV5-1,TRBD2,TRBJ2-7,TGCGCCAGCACCCAAGCGGGGAGCTCCTACGAGCAGTACTTC,CASTQAGSSYEQYF
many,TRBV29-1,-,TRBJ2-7,TGCAGCGTTGAGGCCGACGTGACAGAATCCTACGAGCAGTACTTC,CSVEADVTESYEQYF
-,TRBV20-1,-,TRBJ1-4,TGCAGTGCTAGACCCAGGGTTGGAGGGGAAAAACTGTTTTTT,CSARPRVGGEKLFF
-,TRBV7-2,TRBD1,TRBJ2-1,TGTGCCAGCAGGTCGAGGACAGGGGGTGGCAATGAGCAGTTCTTC,CASRSRTGGGNEQFF
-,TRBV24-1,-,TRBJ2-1,TGTGCCACCAGTGGTCACAGTCCTATGGAAACACATGAGCAGTTCTTC,CATSGHSPMETHEQFF
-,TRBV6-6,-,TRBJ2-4,TGTGCCAGCAGACAGGGTCTCGGTCAAAACATTCAGTACTTC,CASRQGLGQNIQYF
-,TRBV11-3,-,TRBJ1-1,TGTGCCAGCAGCGCCCGACGACCGGGGGGGGACACTGAAGCTTTCTTT,CASSARRPGGDTEAFF
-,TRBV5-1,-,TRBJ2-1,TGCGCCACCCACCCCACTCCCTCCTACAATGAGCAGTTCTTC,CATHPTPSYNEQFF
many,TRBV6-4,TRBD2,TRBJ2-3,TGTGCCAGCAGTGACTCGACGACTAGCGGGGGTGCAGATACGCAGTATTTT,CASSDSTTSGGADTQYF